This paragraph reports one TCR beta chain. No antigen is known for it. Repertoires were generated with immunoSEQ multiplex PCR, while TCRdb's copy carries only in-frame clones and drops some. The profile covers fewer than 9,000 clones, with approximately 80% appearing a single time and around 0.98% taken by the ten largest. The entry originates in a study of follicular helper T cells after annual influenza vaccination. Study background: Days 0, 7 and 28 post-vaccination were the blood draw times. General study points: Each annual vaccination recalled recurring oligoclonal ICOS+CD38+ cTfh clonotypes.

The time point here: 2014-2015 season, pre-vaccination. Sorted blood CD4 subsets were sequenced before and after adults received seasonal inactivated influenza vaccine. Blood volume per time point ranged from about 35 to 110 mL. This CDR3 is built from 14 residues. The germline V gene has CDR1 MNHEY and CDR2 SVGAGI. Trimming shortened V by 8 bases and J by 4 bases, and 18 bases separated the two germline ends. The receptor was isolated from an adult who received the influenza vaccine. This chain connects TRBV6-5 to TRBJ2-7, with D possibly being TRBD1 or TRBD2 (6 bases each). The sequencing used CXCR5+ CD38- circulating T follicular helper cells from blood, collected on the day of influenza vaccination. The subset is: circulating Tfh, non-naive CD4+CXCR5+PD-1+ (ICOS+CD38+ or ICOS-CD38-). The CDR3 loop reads CASGGTRDVYEQYF. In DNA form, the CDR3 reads TGTGCCAGCGGGGGGACAAGGGATGTTTACGAGCAGTACTTC.